The TCR beta chain under discussion was sequenced for a study of T cell repertoires in cytomegalovirus infection. Study-wide context: In public TCR beta signatures, there were indications of both CMV infection and matching HLA type.

CDR3 size: 15 residues. V was shortened by 1 base and J by 6 bases, with 13 bases between the two germline ends. Germline CDR1 and CDR2: SGHTA and FQGNSA. Using its own MiXCR run on the reads, TCRdb lists one record per CDR3 protein. The sample consists of under 250,000 distinct CDR3 sequences, roughly an eighth of them appearing once. Points from the study as a whole: HLA-C-restricted CMV-specific TCR beta clonotypes were dominant in the ex vivo response. Carriers of CMV and the relevant HLA type were discriminated by public TCR beta frequency.

This clonotype was detected ten times or more. Its target is unknown. The chain has TRBV7-2 and TRBJ2-1, with a possible D match to TRBD2 (7 bases). Sequencing used PBMCs. The source is a human donor in good health (CMV status not recorded). Some clones in this sample may be carry-over from other donors' samples. The CDR3 region is CASSLGGGASNEQFF. The CDR3 coding sequence is TGTGCCAGCAGCTTAGGAGGGGGGGCAAGCAATGAGCAGTTCTTC. Using reference TRBV7-2 and TRBJ2-1 for the parts outside the CDR3, the full variable domain is GAGVSQSPSNKVTEKGKDVELRCDPISGHTALYWYRQSLGQGLEFLIYFQGNSAPDKSGLPSDRFSAERTGGSVSTLTIQRTQQEDSAVYLCASSLGGGASNEQFFGPGTRLTVL.